The 15 T cell receptor beta chains below were found in one sample sequenced in a study of blood T cell repertoires in COVID-19. The method was immunoSEQ multiplex PCR; TCRdb's version includes in-frame clones alone and lacks a portion of them. The top ten hold 5.7% of the sample, which has approximately 100,000 clones, around 90% seen once. Sequencing was carried out using peripheral blood. Every receptor here comes from an older man with acute or convalescent COVID-19.

J is TRBJ2-5 and V is TRBV27; 10 positions match TRBD2. This CDR3 has 17 amino acids. CDR1 and CDR2 from the germline V gene are MNHEY and SMNVEV (reference sequence). V shed 10 bases and J 2 bases; nucleotides not matched to a gene: 16. CDR3 amino acids: CATRIGARLAGQETQYF. The CDR3 DNA follows: TGTGCCACCAGGATAGGGGCGAGACTAGCGGGTCAAGAGACCCAGTACTTC.

V is TRBV7-2 and J is TRBJ2-1; the match to TRBD2 covers 13 bases. The CDR3 loop spans 16 amino acids. V shed 0 bases and J 10 bases; nucleotides not matched to a gene: 6. Germline loops: CDR1 SGHTA, CDR2 FQGNSA. The CDR3 region has the DNA TGTGCCAGCAGCTTAGCGAACGGACTAGCGGGAGTAGAGCAGTTCTTC. As protein: CASSLANGLAGVEQFF.

The chain is built from TRBV7-2 and TRBJ1-5; no firm D call. The germline CDR1 and CDR2 sequences are SGHTA and FQGNSA. Trimming left V 5 bases short and J 4 bases short, with 9 bases between. CDR3 length: 13 residues. This CDR3 reads CASSPGQNQPQHF. As DNA, the CDR3 is TGTGCCAGCAGCCCTGGGCAAAATCAGCCCCAGCATTTT.

This chain joins TRBV28 and TRBJ2-7; 8 nucleotides agree with TRBD2. V lost 2 bases to trimming and J lost 3 bases; unmatched junction nucleotides: 3. The CDR3 has 14 amino acids. Germline CDR1 MDHEN, CDR2 SYDVKM. The CDR3 nucleotides are TGTGCCAGCAGTTTACGACTAGCGAACTACGAGCAGTACTTC. This translates into CASSLRLANYEQYF.

The V gene is TRBV5-1, the J gene TRBJ1-3; possible D gene TRBD1, 5 bases. The CDR3 has 15 residues. CDR1 and CDR2 from the germline V gene are SGHRS and YFSETQ. V was trimmed by 1 base and J by 5 bases, leaving 13 bases between them. This CDR3 reads CASSLYQGGRNTIYF. The CDR3 DNA sequence: TGCGCCAGCAGCTTGTACCAGGGCGGAAGAAACACCATATATTTT.

The CDR3 DNA sequence: TGTGCCAGCAGTTTAAGGACATCCAAAGCTTTCTTT. It translates to CASSLRTSKAFF. The chain employs TRBV28 and TRBJ1-1; D may be TRBD1 (5 bases). The CDR3 is 12 residues long. V lost 2 bases and J 9 bases, leaving 10 bases between the germline ends. The germline V gene has CDR1 MDHEN and CDR2 SYDVKM.

This chain uses TRBV7-2 with TRBJ1-1, with D perhaps TRBD1 (5 bases). CDR1 and CDR2 from the germline V gene are SGHTA and FQGNSA. The ends were cut back, 1 base at V and 5 bases at J, with 11 bases in the middle. The CDR3 has 14 residues. CDR3 in DNA: TGTGCCAGCAGCTTAGTATGGGGGGAGACTGAAGCTTTCTTT. The encoded protein is CASSLVWGETEAFF. Based on the CDR3 plus reference TRBV7-2 and TRBJ1-1, the full variable domain is GAGVSQSPSNKVTEKGKDVELRCDPISGHTALYWYRQSLGQGLEFLIYFQGNSAPDKSGLPSDRFSAERTGGSVSTLTIQRTQQEDSAVYLCASSLVWGETEAFFGQGTRLTVV.

The genes are TRBV6-5 and TRBJ1-1; perhaps TRBD1 as D (6 bases). CDR1 is MNHEY and CDR2 is SVGAGI in the germline V gene. The CDR3 is 14 amino acids. V was pared by 10 bases and J by 4 bases, with 19 bases between. This CDR3 is CAISRRGHRTEAFF. The CDR3 nucleotides are TGTGCCATCTCCCGTAGGGGACATCGCACTGAAGCTTTCTTT.

The chain uses TRBV5-6 and TRBJ1-4; 10 nucleotides match TRBD1. The germline gives CDR1 SGHDT, CDR2 YYEEEE. Trimming at V came to 0 bases and at J to 5 bases, leaving 7 bases not matched to a gene. CDR3 length equals 17 residues. This CDR3 reads CASSLARQGAENEKLFF. CDR3 DNA sequence: TGTGCCAGCAGCTTGGCTAGACAGGGGGCGGAGAATGAAAAACTGTTTTTT. Variable domain in full (rest from reference TRBV5-6 and TRBJ1-4): DAGVTQSPTHLIKTRGQQVTLRCSPKSGHDTVSWYQQALGQGPQFIFQYYEEEERQRGNFPDRFSGHQFPNYSSELNVNALLLGDSALYLCASSLARQGAENEKLFFGSGTQLSVL.

The CDR3 loop reads CASRPGLNNQPQHF. DNA for the CDR3: TGTGCCAGCAGGCCGGGTCTTAACAATCAGCCCCAGCATTTT. The rearrangement uses TRBV28 and TRBJ1-5; no clear D. The CDR3 has 14 residues. Germline CDR1 is MDHEN and CDR2 is SYDVKM. V lost 6 bases and J 3 bases, leaving 12 bases between the germline ends.

The chain links TRBV27 to TRBJ2-7, with 10 bases fitting TRBD2. Germline trimming cut 5 bases from V and 4 bases from J; bases unmatched to any gene: 8. Looked up from germline, CDR1 is MNHEY and CDR2 is SMNVEV (reference sequence). The CDR3 spans 15 residues. Here the CDR3 reads CASSPRTSGGYEQYF. CDR3 in DNA: TGTGCCAGCAGTCCCCGGACTAGCGGTGGGTACGAGCAGTACTTC.

The chain is built from TRBV19 and TRBJ1-5; TRBD1 aligns across 8 bases. The CDR3 runs to 14 residues. Per the germline V gene, CDR1 is LNHDA and CDR2 is SQIVND (reference sequence). The trim removed 6 bases at V and 7 bases at J, leaving 8 bases unmatched. The CDR3 nucleotides are TGTGCCAGTAGGTTAACAGGGGGTGGGCAGCCCCAGCATTTT. This translates into CASRLTGGGQPQHF.

The V call is TRBV7-6, the J call TRBJ1-4; D is possibly TRBD1 (6 bases). The germline V gene encodes CDR1 SGHVS and CDR2 FNYEAQ. CDR3 length: 15 residues. V was trimmed by 9 bases and J by 3 bases, leaving 17 bases between them. The chain's CDR3 is CASNRDASANEKLFF. As DNA, the CDR3 is TGTGCCAGTAACAGGGACGCGTCAGCTAATGAAAAACTGTTTTTT.

This chain uses TRBV5-8 with TRBJ2-1; D possibly corresponds to TRBD2 (5 bases). The V gene's germline CDR1 is SGHTS and CDR2 YDEGEE. The length of the CDR3 is 15 residues. V dropped 2 bases and J dropped 0 bases, with 9 bases sitting between them. CDR3 DNA sequence: TGTGCCAGCAGCTTACGGGGTTACTCCTACAATGAGCAGTTCTTC. This encodes CASSLRGYSYNEQFF.

This clone was seen only once. The chain couples TRBV5-1 to TRBJ2-7, with 7 bases lining up with TRBD1. The trim removed 1 base at V and 0 bases at J, leaving 4 bases unmatched. Germline lookup yields CDR1 SGHRS and CDR2 YFSETQ. The CDR3 loop spans 15 amino acids. The CDR3 sequence is CASSLYRGPSYEQYF. The CDR3, as DNA: TGCGCCAGCAGCTTGTACAGGGGCCCCTCCTACGAGCAGTACTTC.